This section outlines one T cell receptor (beta chain) sequence together with its context. Its antigen remains unidentified. One entry per CDR3 protein results from TCRdb running MiXCR on the 5' RACE reads. The data contain fewer than 900,000 distinct CDR3 sequences, 21% of them singletons. This sample was taken from a study of identical twins. Findings and caveats of the study: Cross-sectional statistical analysis, not tracking of the same donors, underpinned the conclusions. Abundant beta clonotypes from cord blood had fewer insertions, unlike memory repertoires, which showed none.

The sample also formed part of further work on T cells expressing NK-cell markers. That study adds: Researchers report these clonotypes also headed the CD3+CD56-NKG2C+ fraction in four donors. Clarity on HCMV specificity was lacking for the expanded NKG2C+ T cell clones.

Sample: PBMCs. The sequence was obtained from a woman aged 18-30 years in good health.

Here the CDR3 DNA reads TGCAGTGCTGCCCTAGCGGGAGTTGGGGGAGAGCAGTTCTTC. This encodes CSAALAGVGGEQFF. The V and J genes are TRBV20-1 and TRBJ2-1, with 10 positions matching TRBD2. Unmatched junction bases numbered 11, after V lost 5 bases and J lost 10 bases. The germline V gene has CDR1 DFQATT and CDR2 SNEGSKA (reference sequence). The CDR3 has 14 residues.